Shown below are 14 T cell receptor beta chains from a single sample sequenced in a study of CD8 T cells in ankylosing spondylitis. TCRdb ran MiXCR on the 5' RACE reads and lists one entry per CDR3 protein. This sample yields roughly 250,000 distinct CDR3 sequences, of which under 12% are seen a single time; about 3% belongs to the top ten. Sample: blood, either unsorted or a sorted T cell fraction (not recorded which). All receptors derive from a male donor with ankylosing spondylitis or in good health (not recorded which).

This clonotype was detected many times. The chain joins TRBV14 to TRBJ2-3; tentative D call: TRBD1 (6 bases). CDR1 and CDR2 from the germline V gene are SGHDN and FVKESK. This CDR3 contains 17 residues. With 0 bases removed from V and 5 bases from J, the gap between germline ends came to 18 bases. The CDR3 is CASSQDKGGLMRDTQYF. Written as DNA, the CDR3 is TGTGCCAGCAGCCAAGATAAAGGGGGATTGATGAGAGATACGCAGTATTTT.

Many counts were recorded for this clonotype. V is TRBV2 and J is TRBJ2-7; 9 bases fit TRBD1. This CDR3 is built from 13 residues. Per the germline V gene, CDR1 is SNHLY and CDR2 is FYNNEI. J gave up 3 bases and V 6 bases, and 3 bases lay outside the gene matches. CDR3 in amino acids: CASRLDRGYEQYF. The CDR3 DNA is TGTGCCAGCAGGCTGGACAGGGGCTACGAGCAGTACTTC.

Many counts were recorded for this clonotype. The chain has TRBV28 and TRBJ1-5; D is uncertain. Deletions cut 6 bases from V and 6 bases from J, with 12 bases between. CDR3 length: 13 amino acids. Germline values: CDR1 MDHEN, CDR2 SYDVKM. In nucleotides, the CDR3 is TGTGCCAGCAGACAATTGTCGGGTCAGCCCCAGCATTTT. Protein: CASRQLSGQPQHF.

A few counts support this clonotype. The chain links TRBV18 to TRBJ2-3; D call uncertain. Germline values: CDR1 KGHSH, CDR2 LQKENI. This CDR3 spans 12 amino acids. V was pared by 3 bases and J by 9 bases, with 10 bases between. The DNA of the CDR3 is TGTGCCAGCTCACCGGACGGCCAAACGCAGTATTTT. The encoded protein is CASSPDGQTQYF.

This chain joins TRBV23-1 and TRBJ1-4; 8 bases agree with TRBD1. Being an ORF, TRBV23-1 has a function that is uncertain. The CDR3 spans 17 residues. Losses at the gene ends were 0 bases for V and 8 bases for J; bases not matched to a gene: 11. DNA of the CDR3: TGCGCCAGCAGTCAATCCCCAGGACAGGGAATAAAAGAAAAACTGTTTTTT. Translated, it gives CASSQSPGQGIKEKLFF.

This clonotype was counted many times. This chain uses TRBV12-3 or TRBV12-4 with TRBJ1-1, with 7 bases identical to TRBD1. V was pared by 0 bases and J by 5 bases, with 6 bases of the junction left unmatched. The CDR3 extends over 15 amino acids. For the CDR3, the DNA is TGTGCCAGCAGTTTAGCGACAGGGCTGTTAACTGAAGCTTTCTTT. Amino acid sequence: CASSLATGLLTEAFF.

This clonotype has ten or more counts. The chain recombines TRBV19 with TRBJ2-1; 8 bases map to TRBD1. Unmatched junction bases numbered 3, after V lost 6 bases and J lost 5 bases. This CDR3 has 13 amino acids. The germline V gene encodes CDR1 LNHDA and CDR2 SQIVND (reference sequence). The CDR3 sequence: CASRDRAHNEQFF. CDR3 bases: TGTGCCAGTAGGGACAGGGCCCACAATGAGCAGTTCTTC.

This clonotype was detected ten times or more. The V and J genes are TRBV6-1 and TRBJ2-2; D may be TRBD1 (5 bases). V lost 6 bases and J 4 bases, leaving 12 bases between the germline ends. Germline V gene sequence: CDR1 MNHNS, CDR2 SASEGT. This CDR3 has 14 residues. CDR3 in DNA: TGTGCCAGCAGCCGGACATCTCTCACCGGGGAGCTGTTTTTT. Residues: CASSRTSLTGELFF.

This clonotype was detected many times. The CDR3 sequence is CASSQEPLAGEVQYF. The CDR3 nucleotides are TGCGCCAGCAGCCAAGAACCGCTAGCGGGAGAAGTCCAGTACTTC. This chain uses TRBV4-1 with TRBJ2-5, with TRBD2 identical over 10 bases. There are 15 residues in the CDR3. Per the germline V gene, CDR1 is MGHRA and CDR2 is YSYEKL. The V gene end was trimmed by 0 bases and the J gene end by 10 bases; junction bases not matched to a gene: 8.

This rearrangement joins TRBV29-1 to TRBJ2-3; weak D call: TRBD2 (6 bases). Trimming stripped 6 bases from V and 8 bases from J, with 9 bases between. The V gene's germline CDR1 is SQVTM and CDR2 ANQGSEA. The CDR3 extends over 10 amino acids. CDR3 in DNA: TGCAGCGTCGAGGAGGGTACGCAGTATTTT. Its translation: CSVEEGTQYF.

Ten or more counts support this clonotype. The rearrangement joins TRBV29-1 to TRBJ1-2; no firm D call. The V end lost 6 bases, the J end lost 6 bases, and 20 bases lay between the germline ends. There are 14 residues in the CDR3. In germline, CDR1 is SQVTM, CDR2 ANQGSEA. The chain's CDR3 is CSVIRSPEGHGYTF. The DNA for the CDR3 is TGCAGCGTAATCCGAAGCCCCGAGGGCCATGGCTACACCTTC.

CDR3 coding DNA: TGTGCCAGCAGAGACCTGACAGCGCCCATCGGGGAGCTGTTTTTT. Its protein product is CASRDLTAPIGELFF. V gene TRBV11-2 combines with J gene TRBJ2-2; a possible D gene is TRBD1 (5 bases). Germline assignment: CDR1 SGHAT and CDR2 FQNNGV. The ends were cut back, 6 bases at V and 7 bases at J, with 18 bases in the middle. CDR3 length equals 15 residues.

This clonotype occurred many times. The chain joins TRBV20-1 to TRBJ1-1; maybe TRBD1 (5 bases). CDR1 and CDR2 (germline): DFQATT, SNEGSKA (reference sequence). The CDR3 length is 11 residues. Trimming shortened V by 4 bases and J by 6 bases, and 9 bases separated the two germline ends. The DNA of the CDR3 is TGCAGTGCTAAAGTGGGGGCTGAAGCTTTCTTT. This gives the protein CSAKVGAEAFF.

There are many counts of this clonotype. The rearrangement links TRBV20-1 to TRBJ1-1, with TRBD1 matching over 10 bases. The CDR3 sequence is 15 residues long. The trim removed 6 bases at V and 2 bases at J, leaving 9 bases unmatched. Germline V CDR1 and CDR2: DFQATT, SNEGSKA (reference sequence). The CDR3 coding sequence is TGCAGTGCCGGGACAGGGGTCCCTCTAAACACTGAAGCTTTCTTT. Translation gives CSAGTGVPLNTEAFF.